The clone carrying this TCR beta chain appeared once. Trimming removed 6 bases at V and 14 bases at J, with 19 bases between. The CDR3 totals 13 residues. Per germline, CDR1 MNHEY and CDR2 SVGAGI. The data originate from a study of blood T cell repertoires in COVID-19. Sequencing was performed with immunoSEQ multiplex PCR; in TCRdb, only in-frame clones are kept and a portion is missing. The sample yields some 270,000 clones, 90% seen once. The origin of this receptor is a woman aged 60 to 75 with COVID-19, enrolled during active disease. The chain has TRBV6-5 and TRBJ1-4; D is ambiguous. The sequenced sample was peripheral blood. The CDR3 bases are TGTGCCAGCAGCCCGGGCCGTGAGGGTGTGCTGTTTTTT. It encodes CASSPGREGVLFF.